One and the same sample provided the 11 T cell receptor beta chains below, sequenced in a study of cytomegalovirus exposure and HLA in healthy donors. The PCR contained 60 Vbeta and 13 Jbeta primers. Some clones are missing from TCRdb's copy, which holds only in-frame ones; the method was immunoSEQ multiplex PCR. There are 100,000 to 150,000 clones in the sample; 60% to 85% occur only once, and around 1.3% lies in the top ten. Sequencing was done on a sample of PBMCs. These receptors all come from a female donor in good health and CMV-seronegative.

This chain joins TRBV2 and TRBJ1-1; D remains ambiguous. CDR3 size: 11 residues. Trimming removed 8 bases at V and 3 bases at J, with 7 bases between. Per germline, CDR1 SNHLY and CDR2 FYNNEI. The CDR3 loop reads CASQEYTEAFF. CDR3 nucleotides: TGTGCCAGCCAGGAATACACTGAAGCTTTCTTT.

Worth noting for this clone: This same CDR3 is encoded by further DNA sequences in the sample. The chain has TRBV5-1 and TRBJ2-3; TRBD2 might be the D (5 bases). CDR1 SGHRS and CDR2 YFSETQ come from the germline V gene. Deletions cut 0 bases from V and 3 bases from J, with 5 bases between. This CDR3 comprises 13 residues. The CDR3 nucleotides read TGCGCCAGCAGCTTGGGAGGGACAGATACGCAGTATTTT. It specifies CASSLGGTDTQYF.

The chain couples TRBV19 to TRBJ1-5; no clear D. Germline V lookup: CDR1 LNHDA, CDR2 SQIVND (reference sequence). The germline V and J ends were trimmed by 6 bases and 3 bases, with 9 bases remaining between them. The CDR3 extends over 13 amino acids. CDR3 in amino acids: CASSTGPNQPQHF. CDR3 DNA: TGTGCCAGTAGCACGGGTCCCAATCAGCCCCAGCATTTT.

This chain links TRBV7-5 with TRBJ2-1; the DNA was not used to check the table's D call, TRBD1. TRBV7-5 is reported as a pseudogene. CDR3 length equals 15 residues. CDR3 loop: CARRLGQMLYNEQFF. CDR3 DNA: TGTGCCAGAAGGTTAGGACAGATGCTGTACAATGAGCAGTTCTTC.

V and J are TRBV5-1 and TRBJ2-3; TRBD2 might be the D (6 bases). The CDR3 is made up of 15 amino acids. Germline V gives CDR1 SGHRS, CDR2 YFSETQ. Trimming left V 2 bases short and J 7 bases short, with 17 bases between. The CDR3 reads CASSLEYGGFNTQYF. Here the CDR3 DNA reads TGCGCCAGCAGCTTAGAGTATGGGGGGTTTAATACGCAGTATTTT.

CDR3 coding DNA: TGCGCCAGCAGCCAGATGGGGACAGGGGGCCACGAGCAGTACTTC. This encodes CASSQMGTGGHEQYF. This chain links TRBV4-1 with TRBJ2-7, with TRBD1 matching over 12 bases. CDR3 size: 15 residues. Unmatched junction bases numbered 5, after V lost 3 bases and J lost 5 bases. Germline assignment: CDR1 MGHRA and CDR2 YSYEKL.

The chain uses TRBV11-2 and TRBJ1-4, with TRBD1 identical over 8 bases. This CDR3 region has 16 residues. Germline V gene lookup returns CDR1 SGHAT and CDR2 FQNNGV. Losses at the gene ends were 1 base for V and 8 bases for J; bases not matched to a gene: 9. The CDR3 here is CASSLVPGQEGEKLFF. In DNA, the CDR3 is TGTGCCAGCAGCTTAGTTCCGGGACAGGAGGGAGAAAAACTGTTTTTT.

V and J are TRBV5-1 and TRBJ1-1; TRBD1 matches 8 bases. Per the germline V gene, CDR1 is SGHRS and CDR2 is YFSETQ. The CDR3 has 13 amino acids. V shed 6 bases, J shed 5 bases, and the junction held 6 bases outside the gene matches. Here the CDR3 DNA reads TGCGCCAGCAAGGGACAGGCGGGGACTGAAGCTTTCTTT. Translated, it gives CASKGQAGTEAFF.

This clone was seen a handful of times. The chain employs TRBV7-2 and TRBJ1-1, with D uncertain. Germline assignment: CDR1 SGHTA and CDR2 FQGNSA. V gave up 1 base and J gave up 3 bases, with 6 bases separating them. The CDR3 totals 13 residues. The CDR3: CASSLEEYTEAFF. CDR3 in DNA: TGTGCCAGCAGCTTAGAGGAGTACACTGAAGCTTTCTTT.

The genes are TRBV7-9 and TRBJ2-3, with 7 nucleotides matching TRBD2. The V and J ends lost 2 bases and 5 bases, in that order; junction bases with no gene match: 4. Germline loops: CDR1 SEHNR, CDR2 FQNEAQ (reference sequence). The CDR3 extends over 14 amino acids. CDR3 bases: TGTGCCAGCAGCTTATCCAGCGGGGTAGATACGCAGTATTTT. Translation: CASSLSSGVDTQYF.

Written as DNA, the CDR3 is TGTGCCAGCAGTTTGGAGCAGGGTAAGAACGAGCAGTACTTC. Translated, it gives CASSLEQGKNEQYF. This sequence joins TRBV27 and TRBJ2-7; D may be TRBD1 (5 bases). Per the germline V gene, CDR1 is MNHEY and CDR2 is SMNVEV (reference sequence). The CDR3 consists of 14 residues. V gave up 3 bases and J gave up 5 bases, with 14 bases separating them.